What follows is one TCR beta chain and its context. This sample stems from a study of blood T cell repertoires in COVID-19. Turning to the study itself: Sources were T cells, B-cell-depleted T cells, or PBMCs; the material itself was cDNA or gDNA.

Original processing notes: Nucleated cell counts were estimated from reference gene primer amplification. Generated by immunoSEQ multiplex PCR, the TCRdb table keeps only in-frame clones and is missing some. The D gene and trimming were derived from the DNA, and the V and J assignments and clone size from that table. The sample contains around 250,000 clones, more than 70% of which appear only once. The trim removed 6 bases at V and 7 bases at J, leaving 4 bases unmatched. The CDR3 is 15 amino acids. The germline V gene encodes CDR1 WNHNN and CDR2 SYGVQD (reference sequence). Enrolment of Seattle patients took place during active infection, and they were followed longitudinally.

This clonotype originated in a woman of 80 years or more with COVID-19, enrolled during active disease. The gene calls are TRBV10-1 and TRBJ2-1, with 15 bases matching TRBD2. The sample was peripheral blood. Here the CDR3 reads CASSAGTSGGNEQFF. The CDR3 DNA sequence: TGCGCCAGCAGCGCCGGGACTAGCGGGGGGAATGAGCAGTTCTTC.